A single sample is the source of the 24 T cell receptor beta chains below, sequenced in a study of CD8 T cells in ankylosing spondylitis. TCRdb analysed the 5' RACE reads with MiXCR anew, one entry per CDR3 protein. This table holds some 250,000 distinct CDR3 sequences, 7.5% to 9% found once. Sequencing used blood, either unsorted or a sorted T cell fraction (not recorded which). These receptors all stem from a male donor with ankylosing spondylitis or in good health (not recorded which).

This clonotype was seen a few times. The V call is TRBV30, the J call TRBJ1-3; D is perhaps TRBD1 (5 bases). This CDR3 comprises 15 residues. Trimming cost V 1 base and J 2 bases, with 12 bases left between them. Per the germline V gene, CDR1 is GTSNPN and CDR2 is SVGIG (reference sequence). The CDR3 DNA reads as TGTGCCTGGAGTGGTCTAGAAGGGGCTGGAAACACCATATATTTT. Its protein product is CAWSGLEGAGNTIYF. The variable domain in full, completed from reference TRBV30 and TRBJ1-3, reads SQTIHQWPATLVQPVGSPLSLECTVEGTSNPNLYWYRQAAGRGLQLLFYSVGIGQISSEVPQNLSASRPQDRQFILSSKKLLLSDSGFYLCAWSGLEGAGNTIYFGEGSWLTVV.

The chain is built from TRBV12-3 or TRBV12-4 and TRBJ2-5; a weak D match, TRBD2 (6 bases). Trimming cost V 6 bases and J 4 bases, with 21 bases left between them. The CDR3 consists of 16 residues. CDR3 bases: TGTGCCAGCAGCCACCTAAGGCCTAGCGAGAGAGAGACCCAGTACTTC. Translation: CASSHLRPSERETQYF.

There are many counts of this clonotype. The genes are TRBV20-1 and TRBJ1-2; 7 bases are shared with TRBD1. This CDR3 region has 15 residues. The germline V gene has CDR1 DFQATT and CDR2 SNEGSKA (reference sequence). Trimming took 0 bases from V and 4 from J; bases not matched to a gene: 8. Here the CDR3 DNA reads TGCAGTGCTAGAGAGACAGGGACTACCCTCTATGGCTACACCTTC. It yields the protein CSARETGTTLYGYTF.

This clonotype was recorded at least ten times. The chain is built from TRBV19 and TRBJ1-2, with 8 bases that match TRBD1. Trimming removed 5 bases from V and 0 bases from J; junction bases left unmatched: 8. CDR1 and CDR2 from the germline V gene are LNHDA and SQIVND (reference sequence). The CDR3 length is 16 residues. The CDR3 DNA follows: TGTGCCAGTAGTGGACTGGACAGGGCGGCTAACTATGGCTACACCTTC. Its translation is CASSGLDRAANYGYTF.

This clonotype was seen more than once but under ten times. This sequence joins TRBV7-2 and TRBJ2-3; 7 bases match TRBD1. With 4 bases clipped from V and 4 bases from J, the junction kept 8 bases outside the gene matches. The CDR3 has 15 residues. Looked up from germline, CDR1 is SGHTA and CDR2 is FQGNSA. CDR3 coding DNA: TGTGCCAGCAGCTCAACAGGGGAGAGGGCAGATACGCAGTATTTT. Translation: CASSSTGERADTQYF.

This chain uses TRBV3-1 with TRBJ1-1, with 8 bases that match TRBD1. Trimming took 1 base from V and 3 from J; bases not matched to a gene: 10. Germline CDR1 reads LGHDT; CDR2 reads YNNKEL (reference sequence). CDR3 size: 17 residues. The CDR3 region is CASSQAGDRYMDTEAFF. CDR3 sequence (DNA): TGTGCCAGCAGCCAAGCCGGGGACAGGTATATGGACACTGAAGCTTTCTTT.

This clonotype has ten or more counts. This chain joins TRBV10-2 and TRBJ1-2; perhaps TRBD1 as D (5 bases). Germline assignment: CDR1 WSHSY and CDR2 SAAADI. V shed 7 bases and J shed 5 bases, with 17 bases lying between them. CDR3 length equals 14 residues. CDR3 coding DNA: TGCGCCAGCAAAGCGTCAGGGATATGGTATGGCTACACCTTC. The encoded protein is CASKASGIWYGYTF.

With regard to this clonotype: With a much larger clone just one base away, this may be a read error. CDR3 sequence reads: CAIRGVAGGTYEQYF. CDR3 bases: TGTGCCATCAGAGGTGTAGCGGGAGGGACCTACGAGCAGTACTTC. The chain recombines TRBV27 with TRBJ2-7; 11 nucleotides align to TRBD2. The CDR3 is 15 residues long. V trimming: 10 bases; J trimming: 2 bases; junction bases outside the gene matches: 10. The germline V gene has CDR1 MNHEY and CDR2 SMNVEV (reference sequence).

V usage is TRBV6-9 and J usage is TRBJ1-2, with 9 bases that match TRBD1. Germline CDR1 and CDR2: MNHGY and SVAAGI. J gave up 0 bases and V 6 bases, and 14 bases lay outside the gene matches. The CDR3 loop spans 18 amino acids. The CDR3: CASSPAAGTGTTNYGYTF. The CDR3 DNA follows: TGTGCCAGCAGCCCGGCTGCCGGGACAGGGACCACTAACTATGGCTACACCTTC.

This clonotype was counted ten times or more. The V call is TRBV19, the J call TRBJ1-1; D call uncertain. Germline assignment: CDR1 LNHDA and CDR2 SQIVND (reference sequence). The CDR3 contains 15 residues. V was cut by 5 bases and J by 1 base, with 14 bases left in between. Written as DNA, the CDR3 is TGTGCCAGTAGTCCTCGGGGAGTTACGAACACTGAAGCTTTCTTT. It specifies CASSPRGVTNTEAFF.

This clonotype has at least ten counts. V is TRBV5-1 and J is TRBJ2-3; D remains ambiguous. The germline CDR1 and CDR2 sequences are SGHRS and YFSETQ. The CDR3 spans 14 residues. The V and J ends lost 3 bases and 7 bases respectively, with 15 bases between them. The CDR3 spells CASSSGEFVHTQYF. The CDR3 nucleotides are TGCGCCAGCAGCTCCGGCGAGTTCGTACATACGCAGTATTTT.

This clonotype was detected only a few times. The CDR3 loop reads CASRSTGGRTEAFF. As DNA, the CDR3 is TGTGCCAGCAGATCGACAGGGGGACGGACTGAAGCTTTCTTT. The chain has TRBV6-2 or TRBV6-3 and TRBJ1-1; 9 bases are a match to TRBD1. The V segment lost 6 bases and the J segment 5 bases; nucleotides outside the gene matches: 7. Germline V gene lookup returns CDR1 MNHEY and CDR2 SVGEGT. The CDR3 covers 14 residues.

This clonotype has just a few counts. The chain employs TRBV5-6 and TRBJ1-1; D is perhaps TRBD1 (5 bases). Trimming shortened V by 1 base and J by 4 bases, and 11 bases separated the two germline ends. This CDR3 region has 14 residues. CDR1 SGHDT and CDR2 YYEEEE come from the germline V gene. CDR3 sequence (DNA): TGTGCCAGCAGCTTGTCCCTAAGGGGCACTGAAGCTTTCTTT. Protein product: CASSLSLRGTEAFF. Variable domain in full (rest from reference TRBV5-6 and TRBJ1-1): DAGVTQSPTHLIKTRGQQVTLRCSPKSGHDTVSWYQQALGQGPQFIFQYYEEEERQRGNFPDRFSGHQFPNYSSELNVNALLLGDSALYLCASSLSLRGTEAFFGQGTRLTVV.

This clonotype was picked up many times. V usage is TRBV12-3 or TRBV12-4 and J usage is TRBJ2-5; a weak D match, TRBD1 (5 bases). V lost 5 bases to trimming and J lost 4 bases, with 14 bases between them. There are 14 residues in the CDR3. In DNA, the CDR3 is TGTGCCAGCAGTCCCCCCAGGGAACGAGAGACCCAGTACTTC. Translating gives CASSPPRERETQYF.

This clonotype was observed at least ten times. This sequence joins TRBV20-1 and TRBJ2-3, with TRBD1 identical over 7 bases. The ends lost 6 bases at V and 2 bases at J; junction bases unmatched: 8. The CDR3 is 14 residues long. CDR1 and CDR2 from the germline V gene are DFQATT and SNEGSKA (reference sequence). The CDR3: CSAKRQGPTDTQYF. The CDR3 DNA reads TGCAGTGCCAAACGACAGGGACCCACAGATACGCAGTATTTT.

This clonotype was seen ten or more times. CDR3 sequence reads: CASSLSRLAATYEQYF. In nucleotides, the CDR3 is TGTGCCAGCAGTTTATCCCGACTAGCGGCAACCTACGAGCAGTACTTC. The V and J genes are TRBV27 and TRBJ2-7, with 9 nucleotides matching TRBD2. V trimming: 0 bases; J trimming: 2 bases; junction bases outside the gene matches: 5. The CDR3 is 16 amino acids. Looked up from germline, CDR1 is MNHEY and CDR2 is SMNVEV (reference sequence).

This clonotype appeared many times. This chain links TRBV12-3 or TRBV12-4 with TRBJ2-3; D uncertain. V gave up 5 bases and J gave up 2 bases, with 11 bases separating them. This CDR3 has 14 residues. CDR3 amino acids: CASSPRSPTDTQYF. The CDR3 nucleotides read TGTGCCAGCAGTCCCCGGAGTCCCACAGATACGCAGTATTTT.

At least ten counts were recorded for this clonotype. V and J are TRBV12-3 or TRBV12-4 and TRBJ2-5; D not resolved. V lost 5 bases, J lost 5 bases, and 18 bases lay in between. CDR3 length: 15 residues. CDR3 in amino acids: CASSPLGPTRETQYF. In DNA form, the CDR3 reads TGTGCCAGCAGTCCCCTAGGGCCCACCAGGGAGACCCAGTACTTC.

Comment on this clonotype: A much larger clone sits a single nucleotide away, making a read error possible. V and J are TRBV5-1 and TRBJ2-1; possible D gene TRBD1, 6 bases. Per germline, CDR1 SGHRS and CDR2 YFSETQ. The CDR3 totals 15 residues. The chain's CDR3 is CASSMSTGFGNGQFF. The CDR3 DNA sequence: TGCGCCAGCAGCATGAGTACAGGGTTCGGGAATGGGCAGTTCTTC.

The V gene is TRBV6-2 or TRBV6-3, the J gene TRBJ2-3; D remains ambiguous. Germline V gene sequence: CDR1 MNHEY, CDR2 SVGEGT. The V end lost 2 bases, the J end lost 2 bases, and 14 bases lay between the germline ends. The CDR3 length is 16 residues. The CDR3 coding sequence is TGTGCCAGCAGTTACGTCCGACTCCAGCCCACAGATACGCAGTATTTT. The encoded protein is CASSYVRLQPTDTQYF.

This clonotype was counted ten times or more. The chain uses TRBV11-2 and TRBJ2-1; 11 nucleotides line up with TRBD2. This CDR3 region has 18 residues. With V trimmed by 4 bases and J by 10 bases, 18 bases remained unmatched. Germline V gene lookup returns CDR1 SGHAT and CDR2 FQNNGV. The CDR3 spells CASSSPPSSGGLPKEQFF. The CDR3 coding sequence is TGTGCCAGCAGCTCTCCTCCCTCTAGCGGGGGGCTCCCAAAGGAGCAGTTCTTC.

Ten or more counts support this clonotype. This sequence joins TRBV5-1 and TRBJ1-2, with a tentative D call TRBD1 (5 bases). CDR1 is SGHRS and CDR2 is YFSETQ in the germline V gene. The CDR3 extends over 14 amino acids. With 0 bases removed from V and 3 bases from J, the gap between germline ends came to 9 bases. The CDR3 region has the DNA TGCGCCAGCAGCTTGGGCGTGACAGACTATGGCTACACCTTC. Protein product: CASSLGVTDYGYTF.

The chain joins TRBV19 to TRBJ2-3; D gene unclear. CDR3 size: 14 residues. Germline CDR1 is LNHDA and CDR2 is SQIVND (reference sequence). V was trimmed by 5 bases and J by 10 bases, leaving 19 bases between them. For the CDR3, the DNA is TGTGCCAGTAGTCTCTCCTCAGATGGGGATCCGCAGTATTTT. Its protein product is CASSLSSDGDPQYF.

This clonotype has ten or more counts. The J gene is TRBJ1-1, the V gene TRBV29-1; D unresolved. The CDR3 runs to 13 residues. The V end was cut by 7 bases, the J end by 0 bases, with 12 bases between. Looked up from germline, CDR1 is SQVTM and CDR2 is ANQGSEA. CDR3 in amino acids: CSGRRVMNTEAFF. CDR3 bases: TGCAGCGGCCGAAGGGTCATGAACACTGAAGCTTTCTTT.